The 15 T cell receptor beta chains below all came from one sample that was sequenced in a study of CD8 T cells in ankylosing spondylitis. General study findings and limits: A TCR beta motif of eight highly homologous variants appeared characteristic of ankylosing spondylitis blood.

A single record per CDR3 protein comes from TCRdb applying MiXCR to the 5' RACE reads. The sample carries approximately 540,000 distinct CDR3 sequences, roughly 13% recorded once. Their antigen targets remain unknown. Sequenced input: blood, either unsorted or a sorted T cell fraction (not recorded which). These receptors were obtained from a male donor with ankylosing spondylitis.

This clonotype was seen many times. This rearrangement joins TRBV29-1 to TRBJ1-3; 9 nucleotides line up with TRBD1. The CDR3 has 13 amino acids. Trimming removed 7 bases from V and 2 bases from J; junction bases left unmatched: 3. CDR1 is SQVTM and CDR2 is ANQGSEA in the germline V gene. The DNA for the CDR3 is TGCAGCGCCGGACAGGGGACTGGAAACACCATATATTTT. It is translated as CSAGQGTGNTIYF. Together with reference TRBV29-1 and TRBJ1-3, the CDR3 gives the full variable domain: SAVISQKPSRDICQRGTSLTIQCQVDSQVTMMFWYRQQPGQSLTLIATANQGSEATYESGFVIDKFPISRPNLTFSTLTVSNMSPEDSSIYLCSAGQGTGNTIYFGEGSWLTVV.

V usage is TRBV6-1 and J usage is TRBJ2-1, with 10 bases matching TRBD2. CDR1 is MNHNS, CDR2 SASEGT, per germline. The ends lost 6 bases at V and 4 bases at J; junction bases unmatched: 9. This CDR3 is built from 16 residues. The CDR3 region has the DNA TGTGCCAGCAGGCGAGTCCCAGCGGGGGGGTACAATGAGCAGTTCTTC. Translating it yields CASRRVPAGGYNEQFF.

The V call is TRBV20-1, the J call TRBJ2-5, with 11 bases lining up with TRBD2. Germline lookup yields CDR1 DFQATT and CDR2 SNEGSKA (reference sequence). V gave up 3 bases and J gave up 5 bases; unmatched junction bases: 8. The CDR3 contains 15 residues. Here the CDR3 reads CSASISGRVRETQYF. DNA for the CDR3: TGCAGTGCTAGCATTAGCGGGAGGGTCCGGGAGACCCAGTACTTC.

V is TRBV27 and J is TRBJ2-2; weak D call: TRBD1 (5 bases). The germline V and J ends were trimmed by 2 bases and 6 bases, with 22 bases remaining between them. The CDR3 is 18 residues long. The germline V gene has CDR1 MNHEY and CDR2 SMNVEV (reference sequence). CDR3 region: CASSLTVNWGPGAGELFF. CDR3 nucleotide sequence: TGTGCCAGCAGTTTAACGGTTAATTGGGGCCCAGGTGCCGGGGAGCTGTTTTTT.

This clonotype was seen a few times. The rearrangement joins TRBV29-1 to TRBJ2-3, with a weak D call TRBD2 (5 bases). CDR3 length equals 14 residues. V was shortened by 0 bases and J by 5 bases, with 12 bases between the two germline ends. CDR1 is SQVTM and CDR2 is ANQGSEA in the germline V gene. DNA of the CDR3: TGCAGCGTTGAAGATCGATTAGGAGGAGATACGCAGTATTTT. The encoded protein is CSVEDRLGGDTQYF.

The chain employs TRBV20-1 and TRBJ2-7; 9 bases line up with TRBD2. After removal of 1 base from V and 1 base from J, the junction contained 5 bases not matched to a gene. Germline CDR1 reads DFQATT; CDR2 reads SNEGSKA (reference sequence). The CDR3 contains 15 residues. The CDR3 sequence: CSARGAGGLSYEQYF. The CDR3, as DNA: TGCAGTGCTAGAGGAGCGGGAGGCCTTTCCTACGAGCAGTACTTC.

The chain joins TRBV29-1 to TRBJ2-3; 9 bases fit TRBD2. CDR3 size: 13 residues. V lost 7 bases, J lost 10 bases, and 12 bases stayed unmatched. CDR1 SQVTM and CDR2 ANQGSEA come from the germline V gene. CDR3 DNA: TGCAGCGGGGGGGCTAGCGGGATTGGAGCGCAGTATTTT. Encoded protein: CSGGASGIGAQYF.

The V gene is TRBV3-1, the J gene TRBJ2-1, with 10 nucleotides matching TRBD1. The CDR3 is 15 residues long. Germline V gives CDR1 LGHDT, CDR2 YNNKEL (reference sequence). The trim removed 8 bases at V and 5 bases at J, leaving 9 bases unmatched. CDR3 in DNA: TGTGCCAGCCAACGCGGACAGGGGGGTGACAATGAGCAGTTCTTC. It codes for CASQRGQGGDNEQFF.

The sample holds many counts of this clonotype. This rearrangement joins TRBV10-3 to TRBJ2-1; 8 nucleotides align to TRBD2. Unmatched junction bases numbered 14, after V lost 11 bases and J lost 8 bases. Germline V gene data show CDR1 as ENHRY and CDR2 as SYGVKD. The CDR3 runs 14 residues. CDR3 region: CACKRGSLGDEQFF. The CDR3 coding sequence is TGTGCCTGTAAGCGGGGGAGTTTAGGCGATGAGCAGTTCTTC.

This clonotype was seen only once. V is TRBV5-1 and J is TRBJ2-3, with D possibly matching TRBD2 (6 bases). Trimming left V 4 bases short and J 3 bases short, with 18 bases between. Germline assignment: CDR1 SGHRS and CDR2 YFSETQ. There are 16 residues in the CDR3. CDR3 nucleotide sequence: TGCGCCAGCAGCCCTCCGGCAGCTGGGGGGACAGATACGCAGTATTTT. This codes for CASSPPAAGGTDTQYF.

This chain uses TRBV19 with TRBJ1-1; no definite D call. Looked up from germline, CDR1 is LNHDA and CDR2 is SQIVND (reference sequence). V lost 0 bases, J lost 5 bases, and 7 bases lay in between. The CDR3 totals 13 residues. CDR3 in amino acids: CASSIEAGTEAFF. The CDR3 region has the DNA TGTGCCAGTAGTATAGAAGCGGGGACTGAAGCTTTCTTT.

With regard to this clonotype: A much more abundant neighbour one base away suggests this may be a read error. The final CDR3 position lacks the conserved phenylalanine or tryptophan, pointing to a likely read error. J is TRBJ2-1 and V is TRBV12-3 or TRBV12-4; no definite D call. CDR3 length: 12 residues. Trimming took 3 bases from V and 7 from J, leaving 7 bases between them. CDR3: CASSFWGNEQFY. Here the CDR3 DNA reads TGTGCCAGCAGTTTTTGGGGAAATGAGCAGTTCTAC.

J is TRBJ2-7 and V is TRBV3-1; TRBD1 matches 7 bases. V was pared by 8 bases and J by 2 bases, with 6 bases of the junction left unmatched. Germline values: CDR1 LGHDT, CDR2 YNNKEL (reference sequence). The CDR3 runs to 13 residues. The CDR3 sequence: CASGRGQTYEQYF. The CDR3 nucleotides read TGTGCCAGCGGAAGGGGACAGACCTACGAGCAGTACTTC.

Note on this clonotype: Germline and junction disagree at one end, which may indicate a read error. DNA for the CDR3: TGTCCCAGCAGTGAAGGGCGGGTGTACCAAGAGACCCAGTACTTC. As protein: CPSSEGRVYQETQYF. The chain joins TRBV2 to TRBJ2-5, with a tentative D call TRBD2 (5 bases). The CDR3 contains 15 residues. The germline V gene encodes CDR1 SNHLY and CDR2 FYNNEI.

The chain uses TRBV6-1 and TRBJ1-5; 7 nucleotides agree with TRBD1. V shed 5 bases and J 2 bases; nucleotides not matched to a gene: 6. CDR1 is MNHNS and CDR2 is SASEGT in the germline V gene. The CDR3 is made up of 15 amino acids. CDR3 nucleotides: TGTGCCAGCAGTACAGGGGTTTACGGCAATCAGCCCCAGCATTTT. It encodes CASSTGVYGNQPQHF.